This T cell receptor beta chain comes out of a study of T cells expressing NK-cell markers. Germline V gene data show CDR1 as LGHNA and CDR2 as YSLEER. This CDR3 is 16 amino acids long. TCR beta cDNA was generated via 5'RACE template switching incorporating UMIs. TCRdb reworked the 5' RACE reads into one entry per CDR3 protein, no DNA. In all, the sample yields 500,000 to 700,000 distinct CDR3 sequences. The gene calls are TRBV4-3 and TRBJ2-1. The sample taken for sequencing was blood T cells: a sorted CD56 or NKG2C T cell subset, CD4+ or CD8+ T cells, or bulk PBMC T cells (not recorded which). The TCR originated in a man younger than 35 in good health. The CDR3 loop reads CASSQDRSSSYNEQFF.